This TCR beta chain emerged from a study of memory CD4+ T cells and cytomegalovirus serostatus. Profiled with immunoSEQ multiplex PCR; TCRdb holds only in-frame clones, not every one. The data show about 39,000 clones, with roughly four fifths seen just once and around 0.77% held by the top ten. Trimming removed 3 bases from V and 3 bases from J; junction bases left unmatched: 6. This CDR3 has 16 amino acids. The V gene's germline CDR1 is SGDLS and CDR2 YYNGEE. About this clone itself: The antigen is unknown.

Overall study results and limits: About 40% of the 164 known CMV-associated TCRbeta sequences appeared in CD4+ memory.

Single viable CD3+CD4+CD8-CD45RO+ cells were sorted as the memory CD4+ T cells. CMV serostatus came from serum IgG against pp150, pp28, p38, p52. The sequence was obtained from an adult in good health and CMV-seronegative. The chain links TRBV9 to TRBJ1-5, with 10 bases aligning to TRBD1. Sequenced material: memory CD4+ T cells from blood. CDR3 in DNA: TGTGCCAGCAGCGCCTCGACAGGGGGCAACAATCAGCCCCAGCATTTT. It specifies CASSASTGGNNQPQHF.